The 2 T cell receptor beta chains in this list originate from one sample, sequenced in a study of T cells after yellow fever vaccination. TCRdb used MiXCR to reprocess the 5' RACE reads, holding one entry per CDR3 protein. The sample records 300,000 to 350,000 distinct CDR3 sequences, roughly 4.3% being singletons. Sequences were derived from PBMCs, sampled 15 days after the yellow fever booster vaccination. Receptor source: a man between 18 and 35 years old who received the YFV17D yellow fever vaccine.

This clonotype has at least ten counts. The J gene is TRBJ2-1, the V gene TRBV6-2 or TRBV6-3; 10 bases agree with TRBD2. The CDR3 sequence is 14 residues long. V dropped 6 bases and J dropped 3; count of bases not matched to a gene: 2. The germline gives CDR1 MNHEY, CDR2 SVGEGT. The CDR3 spells CASSGTSDYNEQFF. CDR3 sequence (DNA): TGTGCCAGCAGCGGGACTAGCGACTACAATGAGCAGTTCTTC.

There are a few counts of this clonotype. The genes are TRBV4-2 and TRBJ2-6; D gene unclear. Trimming left V 0 bases short and J 5 bases short, with 14 bases between. The germline V gene encodes CDR1 LGHNA and CDR2 YNFKEQ. The CDR3 is made up of 17 amino acids. In DNA form, the CDR3 reads TGTGCCAGCAGCCAAGAAATTTCAGTGGCGAGGGCCAACGTCCTGACTTTC. It translates to CASSQEISVARANVLTF.